This TCR beta chain was observed in a study of shared clonotypes between healthy human individuals. Study outcomes and limitations: Non-shared clonotypes had lower generation probabilities than clonotypes shared by all four sorted-subset donors.

Worth noting for this clone: Its matching antigen is unknown.

Genomic DNA per cell subset filled all wells of several immunoSEQ plates. Repertoires were generated with immunoSEQ multiplex PCR, while TCRdb's copy carries only in-frame clones and drops some. The sample contains more than 900,000 clones, about four fifths of which appear only once. Trimming pared 2 bases from V and 7 bases from J, leaving 11 bases between. CDR3 length: 13 amino acids. CDR1 and CDR2 from the germline V gene are MNHNS and SASEGT. The sequenced sample consisted of memory CD4+ T cells from PBMCs. The subset is: CD45RA-negative fraction. This TCR was recovered from a man in his late teens or twenties in good health. Some clones in this sample may be carry-over from other donors' samples. J is TRBJ1-2 and V is TRBV6-1, with D perhaps TRBD1 (6 bases). The DNA for the CDR3 is TGTGCCAGCAGTGAAAGGGGCAGGGGTGGCTACACCTTC. Translated, it gives CASSERGRGGYTF.